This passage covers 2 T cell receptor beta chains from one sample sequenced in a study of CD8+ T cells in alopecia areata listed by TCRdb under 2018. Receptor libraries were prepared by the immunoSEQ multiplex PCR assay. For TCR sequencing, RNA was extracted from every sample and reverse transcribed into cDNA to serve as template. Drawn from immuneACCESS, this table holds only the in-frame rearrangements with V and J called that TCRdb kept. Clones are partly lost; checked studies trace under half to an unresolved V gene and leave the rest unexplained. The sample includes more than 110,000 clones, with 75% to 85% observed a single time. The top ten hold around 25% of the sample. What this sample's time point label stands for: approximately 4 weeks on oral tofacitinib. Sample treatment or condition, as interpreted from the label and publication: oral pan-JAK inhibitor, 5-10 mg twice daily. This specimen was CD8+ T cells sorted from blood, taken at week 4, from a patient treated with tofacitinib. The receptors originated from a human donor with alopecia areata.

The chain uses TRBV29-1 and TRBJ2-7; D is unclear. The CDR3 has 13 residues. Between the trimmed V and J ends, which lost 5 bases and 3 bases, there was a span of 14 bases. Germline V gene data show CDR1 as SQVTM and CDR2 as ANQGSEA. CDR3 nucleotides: TGCAGCGTTTTTCTACAGAAAAACTACGAGCAGTACTTC. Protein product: CSVFLQKNYEQYF.

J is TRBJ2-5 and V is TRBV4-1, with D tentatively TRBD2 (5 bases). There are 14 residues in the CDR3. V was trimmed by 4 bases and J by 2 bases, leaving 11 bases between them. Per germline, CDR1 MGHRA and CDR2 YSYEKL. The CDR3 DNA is TGCGCCAGCAGCCCGGGGTACCTTCAAGAGACCCAGTACTTC. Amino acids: CASSPGYLQETQYF.